Below are 29 T cell receptor beta chains sequenced from a single sample in a study of blood T cell repertoires in COVID-19. Using immunoSEQ multiplex PCR, the repertoire was profiled, and TCRdb retains in-frame clones only, with some absent. The table includes 250,000 to 300,000 clones, around 83% detected once. Sequences were obtained from peripheral blood. Every receptor here comes from a man aged 18 to 30 with active or convalescent COVID-19.

This rearrangement joins TRBV6-2 or TRBV6-3 to TRBJ2-5; D is perhaps TRBD2 (5 bases). Germline V gene data show CDR1 as MNHEY and CDR2 as SVGEGT. This CDR3 region has 15 residues. V was clipped by 6 bases and J by 1 base, with 15 bases between them. The CDR3 region is CASSQDSSPQETQYF. CDR3 sequence (DNA): TGTGCCAGCAGCCAGGACTCGTCCCCCCAAGAGACCCAGTACTTC.

V is TRBV6-2 or TRBV6-3 and J is TRBJ2-7, with 8 bases aligning to TRBD1. The CDR3 consists of 13 residues. V shed 5 bases and J 3 bases; nucleotides not matched to a gene: 3. Germline CDR1 reads MNHEY; CDR2 reads SVGEGT. The CDR3 DNA is TGTGCCAGCAGTAGGACAGGGAACTACGAGCAGTACTTC. It translates to CASSRTGNYEQYF.

The J gene is TRBJ2-3, the V gene TRBV24-1, with TRBD2 identical over 7 bases. The trim removed 4 bases at V and 5 bases at J, leaving 2 bases unmatched. The CDR3 is made up of 13 amino acids. The germline gives CDR1 KGHDR, CDR2 SFDVKD. The CDR3 spells CATSEGGIDTQYF. The CDR3 DNA sequence: TGTGCCACCAGTGAGGGGGGGATAGATACGCAGTATTTT.

This clone was recorded a few times. The J gene is TRBJ1-1, the V gene TRBV6-5; 8 nucleotides agree with TRBD1. CDR1 and CDR2 from the germline V gene are MNHEY and SVGAGI. Trimming took 6 bases from V and 1 from J; bases not matched to a gene: 7. The CDR3 extends over 15 amino acids. CDR3 region: CASSQGAKGNTEAFF. The CDR3 coding sequence is TGTGCCAGCAGCCAGGGGGCAAAAGGGAACACTGAAGCTTTCTTT.

The V and J genes are TRBV21-1 and TRBJ1-5; TRBD1 is the table's D call, not checked against the DNA. TRBV21-1 is termed a pseudogene. This CDR3 spans 18 amino acids. CDR3 in amino acids: CASSTPRDSPYSNQPQHF. DNA for the CDR3: TGTGCCAGCAGCACTCCCCGGGACAGTCCATATAGCAATCAGCCCCAGCATTTT.

This clone appeared once. The rearrangement uses TRBV28 and TRBJ1-6, with 7 bases lining up with TRBD1. The CDR3 length is 14 residues. The V segment lost 6 bases and the J segment 8 bases; nucleotides outside the gene matches: 7. Germline loops: CDR1 MDHEN, CDR2 SYDVKM. The CDR3 loop is CASRFGTADSPLHF. CDR3 bases: TGTGCCAGCAGATTCGGGACAGCCGATTCACCCCTCCACTTT.

This clone showed up just a few times. This sequence joins TRBV12-3 or TRBV12-4 and TRBJ1-5; 9 nucleotides agree with TRBD1. CDR3 length: 13 residues. After removal of 5 bases from V and 8 bases from J, the junction contained 4 bases not matched to a gene. CDR3 coding DNA: TGTGCCAGCAGTAACAGGGGGCGAGAGCCCCAGCATTTT. It yields the protein CASSNRGREPQHF.

This sequence joins TRBV19 and TRBJ2-2; the D is unclear. Deletions cut 3 bases from V and 1 base from J, with 6 bases between. This CDR3 is built from 14 residues. Per the germline V gene, CDR1 is LNHDA and CDR2 is SQIVND (reference sequence). This CDR3 is CASSILENTGELFF. The CDR3 DNA reads TGTGCCAGTAGTATCCTAGAGAACACCGGGGAGCTGTTTTTT.

This clone was observed once. The CDR3 sequence is CASSNRDRVETQYF. CDR3 nucleotides: TGTGCCAGCAGCAACCGGGACAGAGTGGAGACCCAGTACTTC. This chain uses TRBV11-3 with TRBJ2-5, with TRBD1 matching over 7 bases. This CDR3 comprises 14 residues. With V trimmed by 5 bases and J by 5 bases, 8 bases remained unmatched. Germline assignment: CDR1 SGHNT and CDR2 YENEEA.

The V gene is TRBV12-3 or TRBV12-4, the J gene TRBJ2-3, with D tentatively TRBD2 (5 bases). V dropped 3 bases and J dropped 5 bases, with 9 bases sitting between them. There are 13 residues in the CDR3. CDR3 residues: CASSFASRDTQYF. As DNA, the CDR3 is TGTGCCAGCAGTTTTGCTAGCCGAGATACGCAGTATTTT.

V is TRBV2 and J is TRBJ2-7; D possibly corresponds to TRBD1 (6 bases). CDR3 length: 12 residues. V lost 4 bases, J lost 6 bases, and 10 bases lay in between. Per germline, CDR1 SNHLY and CDR2 FYNNEI. The CDR3 sequence: CASSGQASEQYF. Written as DNA, the CDR3 is TGTGCCAGCAGTGGACAGGCGAGCGAGCAGTACTTC. The complete variable domain, with remaining parts taken from reference TRBV2 and TRBJ2-7, reads EPEVTQTPSHQVTQMGQEVILRCVPISNHLYFYWYRQILGQKVEFLVSFYNNEISEKSEIFDDQFSVERPDGSNFTLKIRSTKLEDSAMYFCASSGQASEQYFGPGTRLTVT.

This chain links TRBV29-1 with TRBJ2-1; TRBD2 matches at 8 bases. Germline V CDR1 and CDR2: SQVTM, ANQGSEA. Trimming removed 8 bases from V and 10 bases from J; junction bases left unmatched: 19. This CDR3 is built from 15 residues. The CDR3 DNA sequence: TGCAGCACCGGTGTTCGGACTAGCAGCATTAAGGAGCAGTTCTTC. The encoded protein is CSTGVRTSSIKEQFF.

The chain joins TRBV25-1 to TRBJ1-5, with D perhaps TRBD1 (6 bases). The CDR3 runs to 12 residues. Trimming pared 9 bases from V and 4 bases from J, leaving 10 bases between. The V gene's germline CDR1 is MGHDK and CDR2 SYGVNS. The CDR3 protein is CASNRGNQPQHF. The CDR3 DNA reads TGTGCCAGTAATAGGGGGAATCAGCCCCAGCATTTT.

This chain joins TRBV7-2 and TRBJ1-4, with no clear D. V lost 8 bases and J lost 8, with 18 bases in between. Germline CDR1 is SGHTA and CDR2 is FQGNSA. There are 14 residues in the CDR3. The chain's CDR3 is CASAQTIVEEKLFF. The DNA of the CDR3 is TGTGCCAGCGCCCAGACAATTGTAGAGGAAAAACTGTTTTTT. Full variable domain (remainder filled in from reference TRBV7-2 and TRBJ1-4): GAGVSQSPSNKVTEKGKDVELRCDPISGHTALYWYRQSLGQGLEFLIYFQGNSAPDKSGLPSDRFSAERTGGSVSTLTIQRTQQEDSAVYLCASAQTIVEEKLFFGSGTQLSVL.

This clone was counted many times. The chain combines TRBV6-5 with TRBJ1-2; D uncertain. The CDR3 runs 11 residues. From germline, CDR1 is MNHEY and CDR2 SVGAGI. The V end lost 11 bases, the J end lost 8 bases, and 15 bases lay between the germline ends. The CDR3 spells CASFFGVGYTF. CDR3 sequence (DNA): TGTGCCTCATTCTTCGGGGTCGGCTACACCTTC.

Only one count was recorded for this clone. The rearrangement joins TRBV5-6 to TRBJ1-2, with D perhaps matching TRBD1 (5 bases). Trimming stripped 0 bases from V and 4 bases from J, with 13 bases between. The CDR3 runs 15 residues. CDR1 and CDR2 (germline): SGHDT, YYEEEE. The CDR3 loop reads CASSLAGGEPYGYTF. The DNA for the CDR3 is TGTGCCAGCAGCTTGGCCGGGGGGGAACCCTATGGCTACACCTTC.

V is TRBV6-5 and J is TRBJ1-2; possibly TRBD1 for D (5 bases). V gave up 5 bases and J gave up 4 bases, with 17 bases separating them. The CDR3 contains 15 residues. The germline V gene has CDR1 MNHEY and CDR2 SVGAGI. CDR3 DNA sequence: TGTGCCAGCAGTCCCGCTAGGGGTACGTCCTATGGCTACACCTTC. Its protein product is CASSPARGTSYGYTF.

This chain links TRBV30 with TRBJ2-7, with D possibly being TRBD1 (6 bases). V was shortened by 5 bases and J by 0 bases, with 17 bases between the two germline ends. The CDR3 covers 15 residues. Per germline, CDR1 GTSNPN and CDR2 SVGIG (reference sequence). The CDR3 reads CAWAPQGLYSYEQYF. CDR3 DNA: TGTGCCTGGGCCCCTCAGGGGCTATACTCCTACGAGCAGTACTTC.

This clone appeared a single time. CDR3 protein: CASSIQTGELFF. In DNA form, the CDR3 reads TGTGCCAGTAGTATTCAGACCGGGGAGCTGTTTTTT. V gene TRBV19 combines with J gene TRBJ2-2; D call uncertain. The CDR3 loop spans 12 amino acids. The germline V gene encodes CDR1 LNHDA and CDR2 SQIVND (reference sequence). Between the trimmed V and J ends, which lost 3 bases and 5 bases, there was a span of 4 bases.

The CDR3 protein is CASSLALTGDVFYGYTF. In DNA form, the CDR3 reads TGTGCCAGCAGCTTAGCGTTAACGGGGGACGTTTTCTATGGCTACACCTTC. The chain links TRBV7-2 to TRBJ1-2; tentative D call: TRBD1 (5 bases). The V gene's germline CDR1 is SGHTA and CDR2 FQGNSA. The CDR3 sequence is 17 residues long. Trimming removed 0 bases from V and 4 bases from J, with 18 bases in between.

The chain uses TRBV7-2 and TRBJ2-5; D remains unclear. This CDR3 is 12 amino acids long. The germline V gene has CDR1 SGHTA and CDR2 FQGNSA. V lost 3 bases and J 4 bases, leaving 6 bases between the germline ends. The CDR3 protein is CASSLSLETQYF. The CDR3 nucleotides are TGTGCCAGCAGCTTGAGCCTAGAGACCCAGTACTTC.

The J gene is TRBJ2-2, the V gene TRBV6-4; maybe TRBD2 (6 bases). The CDR3 extends over 15 amino acids. Germline V gene data show CDR1 as MRHNA and CDR2 as SNTAGT. Trimming took 0 bases from V and 4 from J, leaving 9 bases between them. The CDR3: CASSDSREPTGELFF. The DNA for the CDR3 is TGTGCCAGCAGTGACTCGCGGGAACCCACCGGGGAGCTGTTTTTT.

CDR3 region: CASSLVQAANEQFF. CDR3 DNA sequence: TGTGCCAGCAGCTTGGTCCAGGCAGCTAATGAGCAGTTCTTC. The rearrangement links TRBV5-5 to TRBJ2-1; no clear D. The V and J ends lost 0 bases and 7 bases respectively, with 11 bases between them. The germline gives CDR1 SGHKS, CDR2 YYEKEE (reference sequence). This CDR3 is 14 amino acids long.

This sequence joins TRBV6-5 and TRBJ2-7, with 10 nucleotides matching TRBD2. The CDR3 runs 15 residues. Germline V CDR1 and CDR2: MNHEY, SVGAGI. V was pared by 7 bases and J by 4 bases, with 10 bases of the junction left unmatched. CDR3 bases: TGTGCCAGCAAACCTGGTAATAGCGGGAGGTACGAGCAGTACTTC. Amino acids: CASKPGNSGRYEQYF.

The chain uses TRBV28 and TRBJ2-1, with 8 nucleotides matching TRBD1. Germline lookup yields CDR1 MDHEN and CDR2 SYDVKM. V lost 6 bases to trimming and J lost 6 bases; unmatched junction nucleotides: 10. The CDR3 loop spans 15 amino acids. This CDR3 reads CASSGEDRAGNEQFF. The CDR3 DNA reads TGTGCCAGCAGCGGTGAGGACAGGGCTGGCAATGAGCAGTTCTTC.

Concerning this clone itself: Other DNA sequences in the sample encode the same CDR3. The gene calls are TRBV28 and TRBJ1-1; 8 bases map to TRBD1. The V gene end was trimmed by 2 bases and the J gene end by 5 bases; junction bases not matched to a gene: 4. The CDR3 spans 14 residues. The germline CDR1 and CDR2 sequences are MDHEN and SYDVKM. CDR3 in DNA: TGTGCCAGCAGTTTACAGGGGGCAGGTACTGAAGCTTTCTTT. Amino acid sequence: CASSLQGAGTEAFF.

The chain uses TRBV29-1 and TRBJ1-2; no firm D call. CDR1 is SQVTM and CDR2 is ANQGSEA in the germline V gene. The CDR3 sequence is 9 residues long. V was cut by 3 bases and J by 6 bases, with 2 bases left in between. The CDR3 sequence is CSVDNGYTF. In nucleotides, the CDR3 is TGCAGCGTTGACAATGGCTACACCTTC.

This clone occurred a few times. The J gene is TRBJ2-1, the V gene TRBV7-2, with TRBD2 identical over 8 bases. CDR1 is SGHTA, CDR2 FQGNSA, per germline. The CDR3 is 17 residues long. J was trimmed by 1 base and V by 6 bases; bases with no gene match: 11. The CDR3 sequence is CASRQKGRGGSYNEQFF. The CDR3 DNA sequence: TGTGCCAGCAGGCAAAAAGGTCGGGGGGGTTCCTACAATGAGCAGTTCTTC.

The chain is built from TRBV15 and TRBJ2-5; tentatively, D is TRBD2 (6 bases). The CDR3 is 15 residues long. The V end was cut by 0 bases, the J end by 5 bases, with 13 bases between. The germline V gene has CDR1 LNHNV and CDR2 YYDKDF (reference sequence). The CDR3 region is CATSREGLRGETQYF. The CDR3, as DNA: TGTGCCACCAGCAGAGAAGGCCTCCGGGGGGAGACCCAGTACTTC.